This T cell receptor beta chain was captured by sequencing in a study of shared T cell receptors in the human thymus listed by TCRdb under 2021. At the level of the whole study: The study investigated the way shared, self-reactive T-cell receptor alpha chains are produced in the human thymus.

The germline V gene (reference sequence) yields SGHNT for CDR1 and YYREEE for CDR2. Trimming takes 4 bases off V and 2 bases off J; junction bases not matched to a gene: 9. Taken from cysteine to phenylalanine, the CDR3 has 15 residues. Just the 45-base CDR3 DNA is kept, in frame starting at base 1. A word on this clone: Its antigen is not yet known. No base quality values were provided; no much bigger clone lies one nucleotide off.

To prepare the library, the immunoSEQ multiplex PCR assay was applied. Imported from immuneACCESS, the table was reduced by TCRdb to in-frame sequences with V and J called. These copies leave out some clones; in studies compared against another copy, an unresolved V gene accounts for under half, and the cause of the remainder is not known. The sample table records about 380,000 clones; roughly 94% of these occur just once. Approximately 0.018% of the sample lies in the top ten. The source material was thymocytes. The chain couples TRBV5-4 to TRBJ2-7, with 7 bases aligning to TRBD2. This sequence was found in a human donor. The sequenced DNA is TGTGCCAGCAGCAACCCTAGCGGAGCTACCTACGAGCAGTACTTC. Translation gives CASSNPSGATYEQYF.